These 22 T cell receptor beta chains were all obtained from the same sample, sequenced in a study of T cells in Graves' hyperthyroidism and ophthalmopathy. RNA transcripts gave rise to amplified TCR beta CDR3 regions. RT-PCR in the first round (using the HTBI primer set) targeted the TCR CDR3. TCRdb used MiXCR to reprocess the multiplex PCR reads, holding one entry per CDR3 protein. Of about 640,000 distinct CDR3 sequences in the sample, 45% were seen once. Sequencing was carried out using peripheral blood or thyroid tissue (not recorded which). Every receptor here comes from an adult man with Graves' disease, either hyperthyroidism or ophthalmopathy (not recorded which).

J is TRBJ2-5 and V is TRBV10-3; TRBD1 matches 11 bases. From germline, CDR1 is ENHRY and CDR2 SYGVKD. This CDR3 comprises 15 residues. Trimming cost V 5 bases and J 4 bases; bases outside gene matches: 6. CDR3 protein: CAISPGTGGPETQYF. The CDR3 coding sequence is TGTGCCATCAGTCCGGGGACAGGGGGGCCAGAGACCCAGTACTTC.

This chain joins TRBV7-9 and TRBJ1-5; 7 bases fit TRBD1. CDR1 and CDR2 (germline): SEHNR, FQNEAQ (reference sequence). CDR3 size: 19 residues. V lost 8 bases to trimming and J lost 0 bases; unmatched junction nucleotides: 19. As DNA, the CDR3 is TGTGCCAGCCCCTACGTACCGGGACAGTTCTTTTATAGCAATCAGCCCCAGCATTTT. Amino acids: CASPYVPGQFFYSNQPQHF.

The chain employs TRBV6-1 and TRBJ2-7, with 7 bases aligning to TRBD2. The V segment lost 7 bases and the J segment 0 bases; nucleotides outside the gene matches: 6. Germline assignment: CDR1 MNHNS and CDR2 SASEGT. The CDR3 sequence is 14 residues long. CDR3 DNA: TGTGCCAGCATAGAAGCGGGGCTCTCCTACGAGCAGTACTTC. It is translated as CASIEAGLSYEQYF.

At least ten counts were recorded for this clonotype. CDR3 loop: CASLDRAYEQYF. The CDR3 bases are TGTGCCAGCCTAGACAGGGCCTACGAGCAGTACTTC. The chain recombines TRBV2 with TRBJ2-7; 7 nucleotides agree with TRBD1. Germline V lookup: CDR1 SNHLY, CDR2 FYNNEI. This CDR3 is built from 12 residues. The J segment lost 2 bases and the V segment lost 8 bases, leaving 3 bases of the junction unmatched.

V and J are TRBV9 and TRBJ1-1, with TRBD1 identical over 9 bases. Germline V gene sequence: CDR1 SGDLS, CDR2 YYNGEE. This CDR3 spans 16 amino acids. V lost 4 bases, J lost 1 base, and 8 bases stayed unmatched. The CDR3 DNA is TGTGCCAGCAGCCATGGGACAGGGACGACGAACACTGAAGCTTTCTTT. Translated, it gives CASSHGTGTTNTEAFF.

A word on this clonotype: Germline is not matched at one junction end, which may reflect a read error. The CDR3 DNA is TGTGCCAACAGTTTACATGTGGGGGTAGGCTATGGCTACACCTTC. Amino acids: CANSLHVGVGYGYTF. The gene calls are TRBV27 and TRBJ1-2; weak D call: TRBD1 (5 bases). The CDR3 extends over 15 amino acids. From germline, CDR1 is MNHEY and CDR2 SMNVEV (reference sequence).

This clonotype has more than one count but fewer than ten. The chain joins TRBV6-5 to TRBJ1-1; TRBD1 might be the D (6 bases). CDR3 size: 15 residues. V dropped 5 bases and J dropped 5 bases, with 18 bases sitting between them. Looked up from germline, CDR1 is MNHEY and CDR2 is SVGAGI. Here the CDR3 reads CASSELRDIGTEAFF. CDR3 coding DNA: TGTGCCAGCAGTGAACTGAGGGACATCGGGACTGAAGCTTTCTTT.

This chain connects TRBV7-2 to TRBJ2-5; D is possibly TRBD1 (6 bases). Per the germline V gene, CDR1 is SGHTA and CDR2 is FQGNSA. Trimming stripped 1 base from V and 4 bases from J, with 10 bases between. This CDR3 region has 14 residues. The CDR3 nucleotides are TGTGCCAGCAGCTTAGTACCCAGGGGAGAGACCCAGTACTTC. It codes for CASSLVPRGETQYF.

CDR3 nucleotides: TGTGCCAGCAGTGCCCAGAACCGGGACACCATATATTTT. Protein sequence: CASSAQNRDTIYF. The genes are TRBV25-1 and TRBJ1-3, with no clear D. Trimming left V 4 bases short and J 8 bases short, with 12 bases between. The CDR3 spans 13 residues. CDR1 is MGHDK and CDR2 is SYGVNS in the germline V gene.

A word on this clonotype: An end of the junction does not agree with germline; a read error may underlie this. The chain carries TRBV7-9 and TRBJ1-1, with no clear D. CDR1 and CDR2 from the germline V gene are SEHNR and FQNEAQ (reference sequence). The CDR3 runs 15 residues. This CDR3 reads CASSLDPDRHPEAFF. For the CDR3, the DNA is TGCGCCAGCAGCTTGGACCCGGACCGCCACCCTGAAGCTTTCTTT.

This chain joins TRBV30 and TRBJ1-1; D unresolved. Germline V gene sequence: CDR1 GTSNPN, CDR2 SVGIG (reference sequence). The CDR3 is 11 amino acids. Between the trimmed V and J ends, which lost 2 bases and 4 bases, there was a span of 5 bases. The CDR3 DNA reads TGTGCCTGGAGTTGGGGCACTGAAGCTTTCTTT. Encoded protein: CAWSWGTEAFF. The variable domain in full, with the rest retrieved from reference TRBV30 and TRBJ1-1, is SQTIHQWPATLVQPVGSPLSLECTVEGTSNPNLYWYRQAAGRGLQLLFYSVGIGQISSEVPQNLSASRPQDRQFILSSKKLLLSDSGFYLCAWSWGTEAFFGQGTRLTVV.

The gene calls are TRBV6-1 and TRBJ1-5, with no clear D. V was cut by 5 bases and J by 2 bases, with 13 bases left in between. Germline V lookup: CDR1 MNHNS, CDR2 SASEGT. CDR3 size: 15 residues. The DNA for the CDR3 is TGTGCCAGCAGTTCGGACGGGTGGGGCAATCAGCCCCAGCATTTT. Protein sequence: CASSSDGWGNQPQHF.

This clonotype occurred a few times. Just one base apart from a much larger clone, this may be a read error. The chain carries TRBV20-1 and TRBJ2-5; 10 bases match TRBD2. CDR3 size: 14 residues. Trimming cost V 1 base and J 3 bases; bases outside gene matches: 2. Germline CDR1 is DFQATT and CDR2 is SNEGSKA (reference sequence). Here the CDR3 DNA reads TGCAGTGCTAGAGGCGGACTAGCGGAAGAGACCCAGTACTTC. Protein sequence: CSARGGLAEETQYF.

The chain uses TRBV10-3 and TRBJ1-1; no firm D call. The germline V and J ends were trimmed by 8 bases and 5 bases, with 12 bases remaining between them. Germline V gives CDR1 ENHRY, CDR2 SYGVKD. The CDR3 sequence is 12 residues long. CDR3: CAIGGPNTEAFF. The CDR3 DNA reads TGTGCCATCGGAGGGCCGAATACTGAAGCTTTCTTT.

Remarks on this clonotype: The junction differs from germline at one of its ends, possibly a read error. The chain carries TRBV2 and TRBJ2-2; TRBD1 agrees at 11 bases. CDR1 is SNHLY, CDR2 FYNNEI, per germline. The CDR3 sequence is 13 residues long. CDR3 amino acids: CATSDGTGGELFF. In nucleotides, the CDR3 is TGTGCCACCAGTGATGGGACAGGGGGAGAGCTGTTTTTT.

The V and J genes are TRBV7-2 and TRBJ2-7; a possible D gene is TRBD2 (5 bases). The germline CDR1 and CDR2 sequences are SGHTA and FQGNSA. The CDR3 length is 16 residues. The germline V and J ends were trimmed by 7 bases and 0 bases, with 19 bases remaining between them. The CDR3 DNA is TGTGCCAGCAACTCAAGGGTAGGACTGATCTCCTACGAGCAGTACTTC. It codes for CASNSRVGLISYEQYF. The full variable domain, completed using reference TRBV7-2 and TRBJ2-7, is GAGVSQSPSNKVTEKGKDVELRCDPISGHTALYWYRQSLGQGLEFLIYFQGNSAPDKSGLPSDRFSAERTGGSVSTLTIQRTQQEDSAVYLCASNSRVGLISYEQYFGPGTRLTVT.

This clonotype was recorded many times. This chain joins TRBV29-1 and TRBJ2-5; possible D gene TRBD2, 5 bases. CDR1 SQVTM and CDR2 ANQGSEA come from the germline V gene. V shed 4 bases and J shed 0 bases, with 6 bases lying between them. This CDR3 spans 12 amino acids. The CDR3: CSVVGDQETQYF. The CDR3 DNA follows: TGCAGCGTTGTGGGAGACCAAGAGACCCAGTACTTC.

This clonotype was recorded many times. This chain joins TRBV15 and TRBJ1-2; D not resolved. Germline V CDR1 and CDR2: LNHNV, YYDKDF (reference sequence). The CDR3 has 17 amino acids. V gave up 0 bases and J gave up 1 base, with 15 bases separating them. This CDR3 reads CATSRDRSADNNYGYTF. Written as DNA, the CDR3 is TGTGCCACCAGCAGAGATAGGTCCGCTGACAATAACTATGGCTACACCTTC.

The chain joins TRBV20-1 to TRBJ2-7; 11 bases are a match to TRBD2. Germline values: CDR1 DFQATT, CDR2 SNEGSKA (reference sequence). This CDR3 spans 16 amino acids. The V and J ends lost 2 bases and 3 bases, in that order; junction bases with no gene match: 9. The CDR3 nucleotides are TGCAGTGCTAGACCTTCCGGGACTAGCGGAATCTACGAGCAGTACTTC. Translating it yields CSARPSGTSGIYEQYF.

The chain links TRBV14 to TRBJ2-2; 11 nucleotides line up with TRBD2. The CDR3 sequence is 17 residues long. The V and J ends lost 1 base and 4 bases, in that order; junction bases with no gene match: 5. Germline V gives CDR1 SGHDN, CDR2 FVKESK. CDR3 coding DNA: TGTGCCAGCAGCCAAGTGACTAGCGGGAAAATCACCGGGGAGCTGTTTTTT. Protein: CASSQVTSGKITGELFF.

The rearrangement links TRBV20-1 to TRBJ2-5; TRBD2 agrees at 14 bases. The CDR3 sequence is 19 residues long. Germline trimming cut 1 base from V and 2 bases from J; bases unmatched to any gene: 12. The V gene's germline CDR1 is DFQATT and CDR2 SNEGSKA (reference sequence). The CDR3 sequence is CSARGVGGTSGGGQETQYF. For the CDR3, the DNA is TGCAGTGCTAGAGGTGTAGGAGGGACTAGCGGGGGAGGACAAGAGACCCAGTACTTC.

J is TRBJ2-1 and V is TRBV7-8, with TRBD2 matching over 8 bases. The CDR3 is 16 amino acids. Germline V gene lookup returns CDR1 SGHVS and CDR2 FQNEAQ. The trim removed 4 bases at V and 0 bases at J, leaving 5 bases unmatched. CDR3 region: CASSSHSGSSYNEQFF. Here the CDR3 DNA reads TGTGCCAGCAGCTCGCACAGCGGGAGCTCCTACAATGAGCAGTTCTTC.